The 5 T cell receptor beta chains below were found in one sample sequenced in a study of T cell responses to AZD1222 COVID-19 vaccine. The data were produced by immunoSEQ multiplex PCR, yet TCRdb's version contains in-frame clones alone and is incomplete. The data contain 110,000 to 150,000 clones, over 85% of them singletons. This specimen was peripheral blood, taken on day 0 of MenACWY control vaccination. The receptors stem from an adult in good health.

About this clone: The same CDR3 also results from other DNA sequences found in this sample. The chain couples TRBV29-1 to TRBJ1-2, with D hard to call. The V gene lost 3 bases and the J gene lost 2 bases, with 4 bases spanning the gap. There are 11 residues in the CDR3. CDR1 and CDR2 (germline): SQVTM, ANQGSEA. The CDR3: CSVEVNYGYTF. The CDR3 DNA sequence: TGCAGCGTTGAGGTGAACTATGGCTACACCTTC.

The CDR3 nucleotides are TGTGCCATCAGTGGGGGCCGCGGGACAGACTACGAGCAGTACTTC. It encodes CAISGGRGTDYEQYF. V and J are TRBV10-3 and TRBJ2-7, with D possibly being TRBD1 (7 bases). V was pared by 4 bases and J by 3 bases, with 16 bases between. CDR1 ENHRY and CDR2 SYGVKD come from the germline V gene. The CDR3 length is 15 residues.

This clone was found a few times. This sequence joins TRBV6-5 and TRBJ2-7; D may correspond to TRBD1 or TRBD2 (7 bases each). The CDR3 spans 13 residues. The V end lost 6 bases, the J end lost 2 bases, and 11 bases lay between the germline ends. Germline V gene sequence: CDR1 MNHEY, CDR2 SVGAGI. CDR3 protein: CASSRGGTYEQYF. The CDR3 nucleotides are TGTGCCAGCAGCAGGGGGGGAACCTACGAGCAGTACTTC.

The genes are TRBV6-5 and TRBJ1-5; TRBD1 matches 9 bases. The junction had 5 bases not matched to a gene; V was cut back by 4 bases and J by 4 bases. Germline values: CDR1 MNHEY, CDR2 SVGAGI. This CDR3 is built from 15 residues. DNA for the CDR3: TGTGCCAGCAGTTTAAGGACAGGGGTTAATCAGCCCCAGCATTTT. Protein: CASSLRTGVNQPQHF.

DNA for the CDR3: TGTGCCAGTAGTACGCCCAGACAAGACACAGATACGCAGTATTTT. Protein product: CASSTPRQDTDTQYF. The rearrangement links TRBV19 to TRBJ2-3, with D unclear. Trimming took 4 bases from V and 2 from J, leaving 13 bases between them. The CDR3 has 15 residues. Germline V gene lookup returns CDR1 LNHDA and CDR2 SQIVND (reference sequence).